This T cell receptor (beta chain) was recovered during a study of T-cell reconstitution after alpha-beta-depleted transplantation in children. As to this clonotype: Its antigen is undetermined.

Whole-study findings and limits: The origin of high day-60 TCRbeta diversity in some patients lay in surviving recipient T cells and thymic progenitors.

The TCRbeta library was prepared with unique molecular identifiers. TCRdb fed the PCR reads into MiXCR, producing one record per CDR3 protein. The repertoire consists of 440,000 or so distinct CDR3 sequences, with approximately 42% occurring once and the leading ten covering under 30%. The length of the CDR3 is 17 residues. Per the germline V gene, CDR1 is LGHDT and CDR2 is YNNKEL (reference sequence). Between the trimmed V and J ends, which lost 0 bases and 3 bases, there was a span of 14 bases. The receptor comes from a girl aged 2 to 9 with aplastic anemia, due to receive a stem cell transplant. This chain connects TRBV3-1 to TRBJ1-4, with D unresolved. Here the sequenced sample was PBMCs, taken before TCRalphabeta/CD19-depleted stem cell transplant. The CDR3 sequence is CASSQDFLVGANEKLFF. As DNA, the CDR3 is TGTGCCAGCAGCCAAGATTTCTTGGTGGGAGCTAATGAAAAACTGTTTTTT.